This entry lists 30 T cell receptor beta chains sequenced from one sample in a study of OX40 agonist ivuxolimab in advanced cancers. The protocol was immunoSEQ multiplex PCR, while the TCRdb copy is restricted to in-frame clones and leaves out a portion. The sample holds around 53,000 clones, 80% to 90% seen once. This material consisted of CD4+ or CD8+ T cells sorted from blood, taken in a trial of the OX40 agonist ivuxolimab. All receptors derive from an adult with an advanced solid tumor such as melanoma, head and neck, liver or kidney cancer.

The rearrangement links TRBV15 to TRBJ2-5, with 11 nucleotides matching TRBD2. Germline CDR1 is LNHNV and CDR2 is YYDKDF (reference sequence). After removal of 0 bases from V and 4 bases from J, the junction contained 1 base not matched to a gene. The CDR3 extends over 15 amino acids. The DNA for the CDR3 is TGTGCCACCAGCAGAGACACTAGCGGGAGAGAGACCCAGTACTTC. Translated, it gives CATSRDTSGRETQYF.

This clone was detected a few times. The rearrangement joins TRBV5-4 to TRBJ2-3; unclear D gene. V was pared by 1 base and J by 4 bases, with 10 bases between. CDR3 length: 14 residues. Germline values: CDR1 SGHNT, CDR2 YYREEE (reference sequence). CDR3 residues: CASSLTAVADTQYF. CDR3 DNA sequence: TGTGCCAGCAGCTTGACTGCTGTGGCAGATACGCAGTATTTT.

The CDR3 protein is CASSVAVGASTQYF. The CDR3 region has the DNA TGTGCCAGCAGCGTAGCTGTAGGGGCCTCGACCCAGTACTTC. The chain recombines TRBV9 with TRBJ2-5; a weak D match, TRBD1 (5 bases). V was shortened by 0 bases and J by 7 bases, with 13 bases between the two germline ends. Germline lookup yields CDR1 SGDLS and CDR2 YYNGEE. CDR3 length equals 14 residues. Full variable domain (missing parts from reference TRBV9 and TRBJ2-5): DSGVTQTPKHLITATGQRVTLRCSPRSGDLSVYWYQQSLDQGLQFLIQYYNGEERAKGNILERFSAQQFPDLHSELNLSSLELGDSALYFCASSVAVGASTQYFGPGTRLLVL.

This rearrangement joins TRBV6-1 to TRBJ1-2; tentative D call: TRBD1 (5 bases). The V and J ends lost 6 bases and 1 base respectively, with 9 bases between them. The CDR3 sequence is 13 residues long. Germline-derived CDR1 and CDR2 are MNHNS and SASEGT. In nucleotides, the CDR3 is TGTGCCAGCAGCCAAAGGGGTAACTATGGCTACACCTTC. Its translation: CASSQRGNYGYTF.

The chain carries TRBV30 and TRBJ1-2; D unclear. The CDR3 runs 14 residues. Per germline, CDR1 GTSNPN and CDR2 SVGIG (reference sequence). V was cut by 1 base and J by 5 bases, with 14 bases left in between. CDR3 nucleotide sequence: TGTGCCTGGAGTGCCGTCCAGAACCCTTATGGCTACACCTTC. It translates to CAWSAVQNPYGYTF.

J is TRBJ2-3 and V is TRBV4-1; D tentatively fits TRBD1 or TRBD2 (6 bases each). Germline loops: CDR1 MGHRA, CDR2 YSYEKL. The CDR3 spans 16 residues. V lost 0 bases and J 1 base, leaving 11 bases between the germline ends. CDR3 DNA sequence: TGCGCCAGCAGCCAAGATGGGGGGCGCGGCACAGATACGCAGTATTTT. Translating gives CASSQDGGRGTDTQYF.

J is TRBJ1-2 and V is TRBV6-5, with 9 bases aligning to TRBD1. Trimming removed 6 bases from V and 2 bases from J; junction bases left unmatched: 4. The CDR3 has 14 residues. CDR1 is MNHEY, CDR2 SVGAGI, per germline. DNA of the CDR3: TGTGCCAGCAGGATTACAGGGGGCAACTATGGCTACACCTTC. This translates into CASRITGGNYGYTF.

The chain is built from TRBV5-4 and TRBJ2-3; a possible D gene is TRBD1 (5 bases). V lost 3 bases and J 5 bases, leaving 22 bases between the germline ends. The CDR3 length is 17 residues. Germline V gene sequence: CDR1 SGHNT, CDR2 YYREEE (reference sequence). The CDR3 DNA reads TGTGCCAGCAGCTCATCCTTAGGACAAAGGGATCAAGATACGCAGTATTTT. Its protein product is CASSSSLGQRDQDTQYF.

The chain carries TRBV6-1 and TRBJ1-5; D ambiguous. From germline, CDR1 is MNHNS and CDR2 SASEGT. The CDR3 totals 13 residues. Deletions cut 6 bases from V and 3 bases from J, with 9 bases between. The CDR3 is CASSKVHNQPQHF. CDR3 DNA sequence: TGTGCCAGCAGCAAGGTCCACAATCAGCCCCAGCATTTT.

The gene calls are TRBV9 and TRBJ1-6; no clear D. The CDR3 totals 15 residues. The V gene's germline CDR1 is SGDLS and CDR2 YYNGEE. Trimming removed 4 bases from V and 0 bases from J, with 8 bases in between. The CDR3 region has the DNA TGTGCCAGCAGCCCTCTGGGCTCCTATAATTCACCCCTCCACTTT. Translated: CASSPLGSYNSPLHF. Drawing the rest from reference TRBV9 and TRBJ1-6, the complete variable domain is DSGVTQTPKHLITATGQRVTLRCSPRSGDLSVYWYQQSLDQGLQFLIQYYNGEERAKGNILERFSAQQFPDLHSELNLSSLELGDSALYFCASSPLGSYNSPLHFGNGTRLTVT.

The genes are TRBV7-2 and TRBJ2-7, with D unresolved. Germline CDR1 SGHTA, CDR2 FQGNSA. V was pared by 6 bases and J by 3 bases, with 9 bases between. CDR3 length: 12 amino acids. The CDR3 reads CASSPNVYEQYF. The DNA of the CDR3 is TGTGCCAGCAGTCCGAACGTCTACGAGCAGTACTTC. Complete variable domain (other parts from reference TRBV7-2 and TRBJ2-7): GAGVSQSPSNKVTEKGKDVELRCDPISGHTALYWYRQSLGQGLEFLIYFQGNSAPDKSGLPSDRFSAERTGGSVSTLTIQRTQQEDSAVYLCASSPNVYEQYFGPGTRLTVT.

This chain joins TRBV5-1 and TRBJ2-1; 8 bases fit TRBD1. This CDR3 has 15 residues. J gave up 7 bases and V 0 bases, and 6 bases lay outside the gene matches. Germline CDR1 reads SGHRS; CDR2 reads YFSETQ. The CDR3 sequence: CASSLEGQVENEQFF. DNA for the CDR3: TGCGCCAGCAGCTTGGAGGGACAGGTTGAAAATGAGCAGTTCTTC.

This sequence joins TRBV7-6 and TRBJ1-1; 7 bases are a match to TRBD1. V gave up 6 bases and J gave up 4 bases; unmatched junction bases: 8. The V gene's germline CDR1 is SGHVS and CDR2 FNYEAQ. The CDR3 consists of 14 residues. CDR3 nucleotides: TGTGCCAGCAGACCCGACAGGGTAAGCACTGAAGCTTTCTTT. Translated: CASRPDRVSTEAFF.

This clone has only a few counts. DNA of the CDR3: TGCGCCAGCAGCTTGGTGAGCTCTAGCACAGATACGCAGTATTTT. This translates into CASSLVSSSTDTQYF. The J gene is TRBJ2-3, the V gene TRBV5-1; no clear D. The CDR3 is 15 residues long. V was clipped by 0 bases and J by 0 bases, with 8 bases between them. Germline CDR1 and CDR2: SGHRS and YFSETQ.

The genes are TRBV12-5 and TRBJ2-3; 10 positions match TRBD2. This CDR3 is built from 15 residues. With V trimmed by 5 bases and J by 3 bases, 5 bases remained unmatched. Germline CDR1 LGHNT, CDR2 FRNRAP. The CDR3: CASGPGTSVTDTQYF. In nucleotides, the CDR3 is TGTGCTAGTGGTCCGGGGACTAGCGTTACAGATACGCAGTATTTT.

This chain joins TRBV18 and TRBJ2-1; 11 bases align to TRBD2. V dropped 3 bases and J dropped 6; count of bases not matched to a gene: 4. This CDR3 is built from 15 residues. The germline gives CDR1 KGHSH, CDR2 LQKENI. Written as DNA, the CDR3 is TGTGCCAGCTCACCTCTTAGCGGGGGGGCCAATGAGCAGTTCTTC. Its protein product is CASSPLSGGANEQFF.

This sequence joins TRBV13 and TRBJ2-5; TRBD1 matches at 10 bases. J gave up 5 bases and V 4 bases, and 7 bases lay outside the gene matches. This CDR3 region has 15 residues. Per germline, CDR1 PRHDT and CDR2 FYEKMQ (reference sequence). CDR3 bases: TGTGCCAGCAGCTCCCCACTGGGACAGGGGGAGACCCAGTACTTC. Protein product: CASSSPLGQGETQYF.

Turning to this clone: An end of the junction differs from the germline gene, which may be a read error. This chain joins TRBV2 and TRBJ1-5; 8 bases are shared with TRBD1. The CDR3 loop spans 15 amino acids. Germline V gene data show CDR1 as SNHLY and CDR2 as FYNNEI. The CDR3 here is CTSSRSRGLGQPQHF. CDR3 sequence (DNA): TGTACCAGCAGTAGAAGCAGGGGGCTCGGTCAGCCCCAGCATTTT.

The V gene is TRBV5-1, the J gene TRBJ1-4; 9 bases match TRBD1. Germline CDR1 and CDR2: SGHRS and YFSETQ. Unmatched junction bases numbered 6, after V lost 4 bases and J lost 8 bases. The CDR3 totals 14 residues. CDR3 amino acids: CASSTGTGWEKLFF. CDR3 DNA sequence: TGCGCCAGCAGCACCGGGACAGGGTGGGAAAAACTGTTTTTT.

There are a few counts of this clone. V is TRBV5-1 and J is TRBJ1-2; D perhaps matches TRBD1 (5 bases). V lost 2 bases and J 4 bases, leaving 12 bases between the germline ends. Germline V gene data show CDR1 as SGHRS and CDR2 as YFSETQ. The CDR3 has 14 residues. The CDR3 region is CASSFADSTYGYTF. Written as DNA, the CDR3 is TGCGCCAGCAGCTTCGCCGACAGCACCTATGGCTACACCTTC.

This clone has just a few counts. The sample holds other DNA sequences that translate to the same CDR3. The V and J genes are TRBV7-9 and TRBJ1-3; 8 nucleotides match TRBD1. Germline values: CDR1 SEHNR, CDR2 FQNEAQ (reference sequence). There are 14 residues in the CDR3. J lost 4 bases, V lost 4 bases, and 3 bases had no gene match. The CDR3 loop reads CASSSTGAGNTIYF. CDR3 sequence (DNA): TGTGCCAGCAGCTCGACAGGGGCGGGAAACACCATATATTTT. The whole variable domain, remainder taken from reference TRBV7-9 and TRBJ1-3, is DTGVSQNPRHKITKRGQNVTFRCDPISEHNRLYWYRQTLGQGPEFLTYFQNEAQLEKSRLLSDRFSAERPKGSFSTLEIQRTEQGDSAMYLCASSSTGAGNTIYFGEGSWLTVV.

The rearrangement joins TRBV14 to TRBJ2-7; 7 positions agree with TRBD1. The end of the DNA is better explained by TRBJ2-1, so the J call may be wrong. The CDR3 is 15 residues long. CDR1 is SGHDN and CDR2 is FVKESK in the germline V gene. DNA of the CDR3: TGTGCCAGCAGGCGTACAGGGGTCTCCTACAATGAGCAGTTCTTC. It encodes CASRRTGVSYNEQFF.

This clone was detected only once. The chain uses TRBV9 and TRBJ2-3, with TRBD2 identical over 9 bases. The CDR3 has 18 amino acids. Germline assignment: CDR1 SGDLS and CDR2 YYNGEE. V was clipped by 0 bases and J by 2 bases; unmatched bases: 10. CDR3 loop: CASSVGFQRGASTDTQYF. For the CDR3, the DNA is TGTGCCAGCAGCGTAGGTTTCCAGCGGGGGGCTTCCACAGATACGCAGTATTTT.

The chain carries TRBV5-5 and TRBJ1-1; D is perhaps TRBD1 (6 bases). Per germline, CDR1 SGHKS and CDR2 YYEKEE (reference sequence). V shed 3 bases and J shed 3 bases, with 12 bases lying between them. This CDR3 has 14 amino acids. The CDR3 sequence is CASSSQGTDTEAFF. The CDR3 nucleotides are TGTGCCAGCAGCTCACAGGGAACCGACACTGAAGCTTTCTTT.

V is TRBV28 and J is TRBJ2-7; D is undetermined. The CDR3 is 14 residues long. From germline, CDR1 is MDHEN and CDR2 SYDVKM. Trimming took 1 base from V and 2 from J, leaving 9 bases between them. The CDR3 nucleotides are TGTGCCAGCAGTTTATTATCCCCGACCTACGAGCAGTACTTC. Protein sequence: CASSLLSPTYEQYF.

V and J are TRBV5-1 and TRBJ1-1, with TRBD1 as a possible D gene (5 bases). V shed 0 bases and J shed 6 bases, with 12 bases lying between them. This CDR3 has 14 amino acids. From germline, CDR1 is SGHRS and CDR2 YFSETQ. CDR3 protein: CASSLGAGRAEAFF. CDR3 sequence (DNA): TGCGCCAGCAGCTTGGGTGCAGGGCGGGCTGAAGCTTTCTTT.

J is TRBJ2-3 and V is TRBV6-4, with TRBD2 matching over 9 bases. Germline-derived CDR1 and CDR2 are MRHNA and SNTAGT. J gave up 6 bases and V 4 bases, and 2 bases lay outside the gene matches. The CDR3 is 13 amino acids. For the CDR3, the DNA is TGTGCCAGCAGTGCGGGACTAGCCGATACGCAGTATTTT. Its protein is CASSAGLADTQYF.

This clone showed up just a few times. The chain combines TRBV7-8 with TRBJ2-4; 8 bases match TRBD1. The CDR3 is made up of 17 amino acids. J was trimmed by 1 base and V by 3 bases; bases with no gene match: 8. Germline lookup yields CDR1 SGHVS and CDR2 FQNEAQ. The CDR3 protein is CASSLVQGVDAKNIQYF. The DNA for the CDR3 is TGTGCCAGCAGCTTGGTACAGGGGGTGGATGCCAAAAACATTCAGTACTTC.

The rearrangement links TRBV5-4 to TRBJ2-3, with TRBD2 matching 9 bases. Germline V gives CDR1 SGHNT, CDR2 YYREEE (reference sequence). J gave up 2 bases and V 0 bases, and 4 bases lay outside the gene matches. The CDR3 totals 16 residues. In DNA, the CDR3 is TGTGCCAGCAGCTTGGGCTCTAGCGGGGTCACAGATACGCAGTATTTT. Its protein product is CASSLGSSGVTDTQYF.

The CDR3, as DNA: TGTGCCAGCAGCCAAGGGGACAGGGACGTCGATGGCTACACCTTC. Amino acids: CASSQGDRDVDGYTF. V and J are TRBV4-2 and TRBJ1-2, with 9 bases identical to TRBD1. The germline gives CDR1 LGHNA, CDR2 YNFKEQ. The CDR3 sequence is 15 residues long. V trimming: 1 base; J trimming: 6 bases; junction bases outside the gene matches: 6.